This entry lists 31 T cell receptor beta chains sequenced from one sample in a study of Graves' ophthalmopathy and Graves' hyperthyroidism. RNA transcripts yielded amplified TCR beta CDR3 regions. HTBI primers were used in a first-round RT-PCR, which preceded a second-round multiplex PCR. MiXCR, applied by TCRdb to the multiplex PCR reads, yields one record per CDR3 protein. The sample lists 580,000 or so distinct CDR3 sequences; roughly 39% were seen once. The sequenced sample was peripheral blood or thyroid tissue (not recorded which). The receptors were gathered from an adult man with Graves' hyperthyroidism.

This clonotype was seen repeatedly, ten times or more. This chain uses TRBV19 with TRBJ1-6; 8 bases map to TRBD1. This CDR3 is 15 amino acids long. V was clipped by 5 bases and J by 6 bases; unmatched bases: 6. Germline CDR1 is LNHDA and CDR2 is SQIVND (reference sequence). CDR3 region: CASSARDRTNSPLHF. The CDR3 coding sequence is TGTGCCAGTAGTGCCAGGGACAGGACTAATTCACCCCTCCACTTT.

CDR3 protein: CASPRDRGGYEHF. The CDR3 DNA follows: TGTGCCAGCCCCAGGGACAGGGGAGGCTACGAGCATTTT. The chain has TRBV2 and TRBJ1-5, with 10 bases matching TRBD1. The V gene's germline CDR1 is SNHLY and CDR2 FYNNEI. CDR3 length: 13 residues. The ends lost 8 bases at V and 14 bases at J; junction bases unmatched: 12.

This clonotype was seen ten or more times. This chain joins TRBV2 and TRBJ2-5; D call uncertain. The CDR3 spans 12 residues. Trimming left V 1 base short and J 4 bases short, with 4 bases between. The germline CDR1 and CDR2 sequences are SNHLY and FYNNEI. Here the CDR3 reads CASSEGTETQYF. For the CDR3, the DNA is TGTGCCAGCAGTGAAGGGACAGAGACCCAGTACTTC.

This clonotype was seen many times. The V gene is TRBV6-5, the J gene TRBJ1-5; D call uncertain. CDR1 is MNHEY and CDR2 is SVGAGI in the germline V gene. V dropped 6 bases and J dropped 9 bases, with 12 bases sitting between them. This CDR3 is built from 12 residues. The CDR3 spells CASRLRRGPQHF. In nucleotides, the CDR3 is TGTGCCAGCAGACTCCGTCGAGGGCCCCAGCATTTT.

Worth noting for this clonotype: Just one base apart from a much larger clone, this may be a read error. This chain connects TRBV9 to TRBJ1-3; maybe TRBD1 (5 bases). Germline V gene sequence: CDR1 SGDLS, CDR2 YYNGEE. The V and J ends lost 7 bases and 0 bases respectively, with 14 bases between them. This CDR3 has 15 residues. CDR3 sequence (DNA): TGTGCCAGCGGGTGTGGGGGAAACTCTGGAAACACCATATATTTT. Encoded protein: CASGCGGNSGNTIYF.

This chain links TRBV20-1 with TRBJ1-6; the D is unclear. Trimming pared 3 bases from V and 7 bases from J, leaving 10 bases between. This CDR3 is 13 amino acids long. Germline-derived CDR1 and CDR2 are DFQATT and SNEGSKA (reference sequence). The CDR3: CSARCSDNSPLHF. The CDR3 coding sequence is TGCAGTGCTAGGTGCAGTGACAATTCACCCCTCCACTTT.

This clonotype has a count of ten or more. The V gene is TRBV7-8, the J gene TRBJ1-2; no firm D call. Germline values: CDR1 SGHVS, CDR2 FQNEAQ. The CDR3 sequence is 16 residues long. Trimming pared 5 bases from V and 4 bases from J, leaving 20 bases between. CDR3 in DNA: TGTGCCAGCAGCCCCCCCCCGGATTCACGGGGCTATGGCTACACCTTC. This sequence encodes CASSPPPDSRGYGYTF.

Concerning this clonotype itself: The junction shows a germline mismatch at one end, possibly a read error. The chain couples TRBV10-3 to TRBJ2-7; no definite D call. Germline V gene sequence: CDR1 ENHRY, CDR2 SYGVKD. The CDR3 covers 13 residues. CDR3 sequence (DNA): TGTGCCAGCAGTGAAAGTCAGCTGTACGAGCAGTACTTC. Amino acids: CASSESQLYEQYF.

The chain couples TRBV7-9 to TRBJ2-7; D is possibly TRBD1 (5 bases). The CDR3 loop spans 14 amino acids. Per the germline V gene, CDR1 is SEHNR and CDR2 is FQNEAQ (reference sequence). The V and J ends lost 6 bases and 5 bases respectively, with 17 bases between them. The CDR3 sequence: CASSRSRVLNEQYF. The DNA of the CDR3 is TGTGCCAGCAGTAGAAGCAGGGTTTTAAACGAGCAGTACTTC.

This clonotype was observed at least ten times. V is TRBV5-8 and J is TRBJ2-6; maybe TRBD1 (6 bases). The CDR3 is made up of 15 amino acids. Germline loops: CDR1 SGHTS, CDR2 YDEGEE. Trimming removed 3 bases from V and 3 bases from J, with 10 bases in between. This CDR3 reads CASSSAGVGANVLTF. The DNA for the CDR3 is TGTGCCAGCAGCTCGGCAGGGGTTGGGGCCAACGTCCTGACTTTC.

Note on this clonotype: This CDR3 is missing its conserved last phenylalanine or tryptophan, likely due to a read error. Because the CDR3's place on the DNA is in doubt, the DNA is left out and the CDR3 is given as listed by TCRdb. This chain uses TRBV29-1 with TRBJ1-4. Germline V gene data show CDR1 as SQVTM and CDR2 as ANQGSEA. The CDR3 sequence runs 9 residues, both termini included. The CDR3 sequence is CSVERGNGY.

The chain combines TRBV7-9 with TRBJ2-6; D may be TRBD1 (6 bases). The CDR3 loop spans 12 amino acids. The germline CDR1 and CDR2 sequences are SEHNR and FQNEAQ (reference sequence). The V end was cut by 3 bases, the J end by 12 bases, with 9 bases between. This CDR3 is CASSFPTGVLTF. The CDR3 DNA reads TGTGCCAGCAGCTTCCCGACAGGCGTCCTGACTTTC.

V and J are TRBV29-1 and TRBJ2-3; 7 bases fit TRBD1. Germline V gene lookup returns CDR1 SQVTM and CDR2 ANQGSEA. With V trimmed by 8 bases and J by 6 bases, 11 bases remained unmatched. The CDR3 contains 13 residues. Here the CDR3 DNA reads TGCAGCTCGGGACAGCCTGCAGTTGATACGCAGTATTTT. Protein sequence: CSSGQPAVDTQYF.

This clonotype was found a few times. V gene TRBV3-1 combines with J gene TRBJ1-1, with D possibly matching TRBD1 (5 bases). V was pared by 2 bases and J by 0 bases, with 10 bases between. This CDR3 region has 15 residues. The germline V gene encodes CDR1 LGHDT and CDR2 YNNKEL (reference sequence). For the CDR3, the DNA is TGTGCCAGCAGCCAATTGGAGGGGCTGAACACTGAAGCTTTCTTT. Its protein is CASSQLEGLNTEAFF.

This clonotype was found once. A much bigger clone sits one base away, suggesting this may be a read error. The rearrangement links TRBV5-5 to TRBJ2-7; 10 bases agree with TRBD1. V gave up 6 bases and J gave up 3 bases; unmatched junction bases: 3. Germline V CDR1 and CDR2: SGHKS, YYEKEE (reference sequence). The CDR3 runs to 13 residues. CDR3 sequence: CASNWTGGYEQYF. The DNA for the CDR3 is TGTGCCAGCAACTGGACAGGGGGCTACGAGCAGTACTTC.

In its sample, this clonotype was seen many times. V usage is TRBV5-8 and J usage is TRBJ1-2; D is ambiguous. CDR3 length equals 14 residues. The germline V and J ends were trimmed by 0 bases and 2 bases, with 8 bases remaining between them. The germline V gene encodes CDR1 SGHTS and CDR2 YDEGEE. CDR3 DNA: TGTGCCAGCAGCTTGGCCACAGTCAACTATGGCTACACCTTC. It specifies CASSLATVNYGYTF.

The chain recombines TRBV7-2 with TRBJ1-4; D might be TRBD1 (5 bases). Germline V gene lookup returns CDR1 SGHTA and CDR2 FQGNSA. The CDR3 is made up of 16 amino acids. Trimming shortened V by 4 bases and J by 2 bases, and 14 bases separated the two germline ends. The CDR3 sequence is CASSSYGEGTNEKLFF. The CDR3 nucleotides are TGTGCCAGCAGCTCCTACGGGGAGGGGACTAATGAAAAACTGTTTTTT.

This clonotype was observed at least ten times. V usage is TRBV12-3 or TRBV12-4 and J usage is TRBJ1-3; D ambiguous. The V end was cut by 7 bases, the J end by 0 bases, with 13 bases between. The CDR3 length is 15 residues. CDR3 residues: CASIARLSSGNTIYF. CDR3 in DNA: TGTGCCAGCATTGCCAGGTTGAGCTCTGGAAACACCATATATTTT.

This clonotype was detected many times. This chain uses TRBV10-3 with TRBJ2-5; D gene uncertain. Germline CDR1 and CDR2: ENHRY and SYGVKD. V lost 6 bases to trimming and J lost 5 bases, with 13 bases between them. The CDR3 consists of 13 residues. The CDR3 bases are TGTGCCATCAGGACTCCAGGTTCGGAGACCCAGTACTTC. Translated: CAIRTPGSETQYF.

The chain joins TRBV25-1 to TRBJ2-7; D remains unclear. The CDR3 consists of 14 residues. V lost 4 bases to trimming and J lost 6 bases, with 16 bases between them. Germline-derived CDR1 and CDR2 are MGHDK and SYGVNS. The CDR3 loop is CASSAREQILEQYF. CDR3 bases: TGTGCCAGCAGTGCTAGAGAACAGATCCTCGAGCAGTACTTC.

The rearrangement links TRBV7-2 to TRBJ1-5; 11 bases match TRBD1. The CDR3 has 17 residues. The V gene end was trimmed by 3 bases and the J gene end by 1 base; junction bases not matched to a gene: 5. Germline CDR1 and CDR2: SGHTA and FQGNSA. The DNA of the CDR3 is TGTGCCAGCAGCTTGGACAGGGGGCGCGTGAGCAATCAGCCCCAGCATTTT. Translated: CASSLDRGRVSNQPQHF.

V usage is TRBV18 and J usage is TRBJ1-5, with unresolved D. Germline assignment: CDR1 KGHSH and CDR2 LQKENI. V gave up 3 bases and J gave up 0 bases, with 9 bases separating them. The CDR3 is 15 residues long. DNA of the CDR3: TGTGCCAGCTCACCGACGTCAGATAGCAATCAGCCCCAGCATTTT. Its protein is CASSPTSDSNQPQHF.

This clonotype was detected only once. This rearrangement joins TRBV19 to TRBJ1-5, with D perhaps matching TRBD1 (5 bases). V lost 4 bases and J lost 4, with 11 bases in between. The CDR3 has 14 residues. Germline lookup yields CDR1 LNHDA and CDR2 SQIVND (reference sequence). DNA of the CDR3: TGTGCCAGTAGTAACGGGACGATAAATCAGCCCCAGCATTTT. Translating it yields CASSNGTINQPQHF.

This clonotype was seen at least ten times. The chain carries TRBV9 and TRBJ2-7, with TRBD1 matching 11 bases. CDR1 and CDR2 from the germline V gene are SGDLS and YYNGEE. This CDR3 has 14 amino acids. After removal of 4 bases from V and 4 bases from J, the junction contained 4 bases not matched to a gene. The CDR3: CASSTGQGEYEQYF. The CDR3 DNA is TGTGCCAGCAGCACGGGACAGGGGGAGTACGAGCAGTACTTC.

This chain connects TRBV7-2 to TRBJ1-6, with a possible D match to TRBD1 (5 bases). V was pared by 7 bases and J by 7 bases, with 14 bases between. The germline gives CDR1 SGHTA, CDR2 FQGNSA. This CDR3 region has 14 residues. CDR3 in amino acids: CASTFSGGNSPLHF. The CDR3, as DNA: TGTGCCAGCACCTTCAGCGGGGGGAATTCACCCCTCCACTTT.

The rearrangement uses TRBV11-2 and TRBJ1-4; TRBD1 agrees at 8 bases. Germline lookup yields CDR1 SGHAT and CDR2 FQNNGV. V was pared by 3 bases and J by 5 bases, with 8 bases of the junction left unmatched. This CDR3 has 16 residues. In DNA form, the CDR3 reads TGTGCCAGCAGCTTCGAACCGGGACAGGAGAATGAAAAACTGTTTTTT. Residues: CASSFEPGQENEKLFF.

The chain links TRBV3-1 to TRBJ2-2; the D gene is possibly TRBD1 (7 bases). CDR1 LGHDT and CDR2 YNNKEL come from the germline V gene (reference sequence). This CDR3 spans 16 amino acids. Trimming removed 1 base at V and 4 bases at J, with 13 bases between. CDR3 residues: CASSQVSGGSTGELFF. In nucleotides, the CDR3 is TGTGCCAGCAGCCAAGTCTCAGGGGGGAGCACCGGGGAGCTGTTTTTT.

This clonotype has only a few counts. Relative to the germline gene, one junction end is altered; a read error may explain this. The chain joins TRBV10-3 to TRBJ2-6; a possible D gene is TRBD2 (7 bases). The CDR3 sequence is 18 residues long. CDR1 is ENHRY and CDR2 is SYGVKD in the germline V gene. The CDR3 reads CASSYTGGVISGANVLTF. The CDR3 region has the DNA TGTGCCAGCAGTTACACGGGGGGCGTAATTTCCGGGGCCAACGTCCTGACTTTC.

This clonotype was observed a handful of times. The V call is TRBV7-9, the J call TRBJ2-3; D may be TRBD2 (6 bases). Germline V gene data show CDR1 as SEHNR and CDR2 as FQNEAQ (reference sequence). Trimming took off 1 base at V and 4 bases at J, with 18 bases between the two ends. The length of the CDR3 is 17 residues. CDR3 protein: CASSLGGGEYSSDTQYF. The CDR3 nucleotides are TGTGCCAGCAGCTTAGGTGGCGGGGAGTATAGCTCAGATACGCAGTATTTT. The whole variable domain, remainder taken from reference TRBV7-9 and TRBJ2-3, is DTGVSQNPRHKITKRGQNVTFRCDPISEHNRLYWYRQTLGQGPEFLTYFQNEAQLEKSRLLSDRFSAERPKGSFSTLEIQRTEQGDSAMYLCASSLGGGEYSSDTQYFGPGTRLTVL.

This clonotype was counted only a few times. The chain couples TRBV30 to TRBJ1-1, with a weak D call TRBD1 (5 bases). Trimming pared 0 bases from V and 4 bases from J, leaving 6 bases between. Germline values: CDR1 GTSNPN, CDR2 SVGIG (reference sequence). This CDR3 has 12 residues. The CDR3 DNA follows: TGTGCCTGGAGTGTACAGGTCACTGAAGCTTTCTTT. Encoded protein: CAWSVQVTEAFF.

This clonotype was picked up many times. J is TRBJ2-7 and V is TRBV11-2; TRBD1 matches at 7 bases. The CDR3 contains 14 residues. With V trimmed by 6 bases and J by 2 bases, 7 bases remained unmatched. Germline CDR1 reads SGHAT; CDR2 reads FQNNGV. The CDR3 DNA sequence: TGTGCCAGCAGTTGGGGGACAGAAGCCTACGAGCAGTACTTC. As protein: CASSWGTEAYEQYF.